This TCR delta chain was captured in a study of γδ T cells in repeated Plasmodium falciparum infection. This clone has just a few counts. The TCRdb protein, from a much larger clone, departs from this DNA's translation at residue 19, likely by read error; the protein shown derives from the DNA. TCRdb reanalysed the multiplex PCR reads with CATT. The table has roughly 90,000 delta-chain clones, 0.9% to 1% seen once. This clonotype was sampled from a pool of human donors (malaria-infected and uninfected, not separated). Material for sequencing was gamma-delta T cells from blood.

The CDR3 protein is CALGELGFPSFLGGYTDKPIF. CDR3 nucleotides: TGTGCTCTTGGGGAACTAGGGTTTCCTTCCTTCCTGGGGGGTTACACCGATAAACCCATCTTT. The gene calls are TRDV1 and TRDJ1; tentatively, D is TRDD2 or TRDD3 (7 bases each). The CDR3 length is 21 residues. Germline V gene lookup returns CDR1 TSWWSYY and CDR2 QGS.